The clone carrying this T cell receptor (beta chain) turned up a few times. The record originates from a study of T cell responses to AZD1222 COVID-19 vaccine. The CDR3 has 15 amino acids. Germline loops: CDR1 MDHEN, CDR2 SYDVKM. V was trimmed by 3 bases and J by 3 bases, leaving 11 bases between them. Some clones are missing from TCRdb's copy, which holds only in-frame ones; the method was immunoSEQ multiplex PCR. The repertoire holds 100,000 to 150,000 clones, with approximately 90% as singletons. The sequence came from an adult who received the AZD1222 COVID-19 vaccine. This specimen was peripheral blood, taken 28 days after the second AZD1222 dose. This chain uses TRBV28 with TRBJ1-4; D remains unclear. The DNA for the CDR3 is TGTGCCAGCAGTTTTATGCCAGGCTCTAATGAAAAACTGTTTTTT. It yields the protein CASSFMPGSNEKLFF.